This T cell receptor (beta chain) was recovered during a study of T cells in Graves' hyperthyroidism and ophthalmopathy (dated by TCRdb to 2018 to 2020). Study-level background: Peripheral blood was sampled at the time of initial diagnosis, prior to any treatment. To identify TCR V-J signatures that set the groups apart, the researchers used a discovery cohort of 100 patients, made up of under 50 with Graves' ophthalmopathy and 57 with stable Graves' hyperthyroidism. The paper describes TCR Vbeta CDR3 sequencing of around 130 peripheral blood samples, made up of roughly 40 ophthalmopathy patients, around 78 hyperthyroidism patients and 17 progressor patients. After sampling, hyperthyroidism patients received methimazole starting at 30 mg daily, and ophthalmopathy patients received high-dose intravenous methylprednisolone. The 80 to 100 discovery patients were randomly divided into training and test sets at a 7:3 ratio. Prospective prediction of ophthalmopathy was tested in an independent validation cohort consisting of some 18 hyperthyroidism patients and over 15 patients who later progressed to ophthalmopathy. In addition, the study compared T-cell repertoires in thyroid tissue and in blood from a handful of Graves' hyperthyroidism patients. The paper as a whole reports these results and caveats: In validation, the model predicted progression to ophthalmopathy a median of around 6.5 months before onset, with roughly 68% sensitivity and about 72% specificity. Most expanded thyroid clonotypes (frequency above 0.001) were also found in blood, which suggests that blood repertoires may mirror thyroid immune responses. Sample size was not statistically predetermined, and blinding of investigators to group allocation was not performed. Ophthalmopathy was separated from stable hyperthyroidism by a 13 V-J signature model, with about 88% sensitivity and approximately 81% specificity obtained in cross-validation and 80%/75% obtained in testing.

The germline V gene sets CDR1 to SQVTM and CDR2 to ANQGSEA. Measured from the cysteine to the phenylalanine, the CDR3 is 13 residues long. The retained sequence is limited to the CDR3, 39 bases, with the frame set at the first base. V gives up 4 bases and J gives up 1 base, and the segment between their germline ends measures 9 bases. The TCR beta CDR3 regions were amplified from the RNA transcripts. The TCR CDR3 was subjected to a first round of RT-PCR using the HTBI primer set and the Qiagen OneStep RT-PCR kit. The libraries were constructed in a second round of multiplex PCR and then size-selected and purified. Sequencing of the libraries was done on an Illumina HiSeq2000 using paired-end 100 bp reads. The authors' analysis ran thus. SOAPnuke was used to process the raw data, removing reads that contained adapters or uncalled bases, had a mean Phred below 15, or lacked an exact match to the constant primer or identifier. COPE v1.2.5 was used to merge the high-quality paired reads, and each unique nucleotide sequence was defined as a clonotype. MiTCR v1.1 was used to align clonotypes to the IMGT TRBV, TRBD and TRBJ reference segments. Analysis was restricted to V-J combinations with a frequency above 0.0001, which covered roughly 99% of repertoires. A TCS score was defined as the ratio of F50 (clonal expansion) to E x V (chaos), with BLOSUM62-based TCRdist applied between CDR3 peptides within each V-J. Welch's t-statistics and random forest reduced around 510 V-J features to fewer than 15, which were used in a naive Bayes classifier (R e1071). The public reads were reprocessed in TCRdb via fastp at Q25 and MiXCR, keeping in-frame beta chains. Rows matching on CDR3 protein sequence are summarized as one entry with the most common DNA and genes. The V and J calls and clone size come from TCRdb's table, not from the authors' own analysis. This sample gives about 560,000 distinct CDR3 sequences in total; over 15% of them show up just once. The ten most abundant clones make up 15% to 20% of the sample.

Stable Graves' hyperthyroidism was defined as no progression to ophthalmopathy during 18 months of follow-up. The hyperthyroidism patients were between 18 and 65 years old and newly diagnosed, with a disease duration of less than 2 months. The study excluded patients with uncontrolled infections, other autoimmune diseases, pregnancy or lactation. Diagnoses were based on clinical symptoms, serum thyroxine and TRAb, thyroid ultrasound and orbital computed tomography. PBMCs were separated from about 10 ml of fresh peripheral blood using Ficoll-Paque density gradient centrifugation. Total RNA was extracted with Trizol reagent, and quality was checked on an Agilent 2100 Bioanalyzer. This clonotype was seen many times. It lacks a known antigen. No much larger clonotype is one base removed from it; base qualities were not supplied.

The chain is encoded by TRBV29-1 joined to TRBJ2-3; possibly the D gene is TRBD2, per 5 matching bases. Input material: blood. This TCR was sampled from a woman aged 18 to 35 with Graves' hyperthyroidism. The DNA reads as follows: TGCAGCGTTGGAGGGTATGGCACAGATACGCAGTATTTT. Its coded protein is CSVGGYGTDTQYF.